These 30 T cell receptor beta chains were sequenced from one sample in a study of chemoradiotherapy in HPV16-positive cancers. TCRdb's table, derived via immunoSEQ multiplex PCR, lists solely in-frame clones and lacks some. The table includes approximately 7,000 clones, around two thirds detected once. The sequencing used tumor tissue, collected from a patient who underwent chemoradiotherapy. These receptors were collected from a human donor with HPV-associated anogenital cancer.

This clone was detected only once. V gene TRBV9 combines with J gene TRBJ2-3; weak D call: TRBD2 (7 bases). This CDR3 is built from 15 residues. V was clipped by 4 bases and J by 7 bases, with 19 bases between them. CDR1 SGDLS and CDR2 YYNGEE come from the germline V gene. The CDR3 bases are TGTGCCAGCAGCCCCGAAGGGCGGGGGCCCAATACGCAGTATTTT. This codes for CASSPEGRGPNTQYF.

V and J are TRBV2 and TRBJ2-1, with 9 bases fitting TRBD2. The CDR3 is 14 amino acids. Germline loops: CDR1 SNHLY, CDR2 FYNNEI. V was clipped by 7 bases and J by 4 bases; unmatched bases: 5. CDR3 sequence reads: CASNPSGMYNEQFF. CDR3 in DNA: TGTGCCAGCAATCCTAGCGGGATGTACAATGAGCAGTTCTTC.

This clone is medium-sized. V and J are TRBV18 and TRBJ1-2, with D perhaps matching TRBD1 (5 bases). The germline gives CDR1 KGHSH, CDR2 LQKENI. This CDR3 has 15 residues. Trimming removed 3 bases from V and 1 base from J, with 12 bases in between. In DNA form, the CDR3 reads TGTGCCAGCTCACCTGGGGGTGGAGGTAACTATGGCTACACCTTC. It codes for CASSPGGGGNYGYTF.

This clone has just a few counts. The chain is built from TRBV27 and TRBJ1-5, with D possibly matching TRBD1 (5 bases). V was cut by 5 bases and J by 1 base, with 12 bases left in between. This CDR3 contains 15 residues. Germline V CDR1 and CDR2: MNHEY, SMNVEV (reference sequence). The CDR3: CASSRTGHSNQPQHF. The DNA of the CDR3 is TGTGCCAGCAGTCGAACCGGACACAGCAATCAGCCCCAGCATTTT.

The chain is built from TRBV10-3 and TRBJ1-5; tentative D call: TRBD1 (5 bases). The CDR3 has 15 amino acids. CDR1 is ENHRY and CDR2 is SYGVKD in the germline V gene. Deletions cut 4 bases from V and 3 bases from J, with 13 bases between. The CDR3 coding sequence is TGTGCCATCAGTGGGGACCGGGACCACAATCAGCCCCAGCATTTT. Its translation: CAISGDRDHNQPQHF.

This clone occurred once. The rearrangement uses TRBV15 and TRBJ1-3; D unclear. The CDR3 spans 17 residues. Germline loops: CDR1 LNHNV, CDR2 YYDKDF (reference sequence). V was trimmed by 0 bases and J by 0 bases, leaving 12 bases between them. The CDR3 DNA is TGTGCCACCAGCAGAGATCCCCAGGTTACCTCTGGAAACACCATATATTTT. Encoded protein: CATSRDPQVTSGNTIYF.

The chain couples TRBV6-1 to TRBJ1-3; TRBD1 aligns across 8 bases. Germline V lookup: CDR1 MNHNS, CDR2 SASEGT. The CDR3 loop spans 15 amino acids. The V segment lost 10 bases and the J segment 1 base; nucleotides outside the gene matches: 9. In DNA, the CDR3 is TGTGCCACCACCCAGGACAGGGCGTCTGGAAACACCATATATTTT. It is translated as CATTQDRASGNTIYF.

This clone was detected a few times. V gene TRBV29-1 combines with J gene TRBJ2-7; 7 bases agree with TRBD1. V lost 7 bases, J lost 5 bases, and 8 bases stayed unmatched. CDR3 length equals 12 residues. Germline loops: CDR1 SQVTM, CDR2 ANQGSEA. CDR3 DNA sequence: TGCAGCGCCTACAGGGGTTTGGACGAGCAGTACTTC. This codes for CSAYRGLDEQYF.

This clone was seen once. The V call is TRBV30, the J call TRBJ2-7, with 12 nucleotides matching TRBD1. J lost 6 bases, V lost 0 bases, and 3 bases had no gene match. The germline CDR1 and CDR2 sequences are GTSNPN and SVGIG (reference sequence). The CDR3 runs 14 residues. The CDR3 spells CAWSVRDRGREQYF. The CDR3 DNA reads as TGTGCCTGGAGTGTCCGGGACAGGGGGCGCGAGCAGTACTTC.

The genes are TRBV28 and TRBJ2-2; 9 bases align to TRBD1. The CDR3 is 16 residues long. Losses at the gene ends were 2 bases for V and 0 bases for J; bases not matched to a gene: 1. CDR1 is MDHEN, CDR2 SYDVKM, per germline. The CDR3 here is CASSLNRGPNTGELFF. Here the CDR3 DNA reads TGTGCCAGCAGTTTAAACAGGGGGCCGAACACCGGGGAGCTGTTTTTT.

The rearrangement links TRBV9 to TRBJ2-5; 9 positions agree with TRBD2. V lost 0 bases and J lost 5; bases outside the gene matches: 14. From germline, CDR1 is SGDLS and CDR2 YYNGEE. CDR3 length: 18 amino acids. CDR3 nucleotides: TGTGCCAGCAGCGTAGTCGCGGGGGGGCCTTGGTCCGCGGAGACCCAGTACTTC. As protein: CASSVVAGGPWSAETQYF.

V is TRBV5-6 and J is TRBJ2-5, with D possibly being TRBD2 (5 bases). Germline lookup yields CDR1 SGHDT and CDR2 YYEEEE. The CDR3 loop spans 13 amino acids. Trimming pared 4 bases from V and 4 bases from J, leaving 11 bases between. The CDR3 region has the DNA TGTGCCAGCAGCACTAGAAACGGAGAGACCCAGTACTTC. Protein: CASSTRNGETQYF.

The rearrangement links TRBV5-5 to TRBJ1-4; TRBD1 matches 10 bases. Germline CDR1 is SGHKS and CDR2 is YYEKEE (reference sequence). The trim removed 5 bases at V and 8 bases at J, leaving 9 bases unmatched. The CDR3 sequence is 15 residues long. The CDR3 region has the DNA TGTGCCAGCAGGATCTCCGGGACAGGGGTCGAAAAACTGTTTTTT. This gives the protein CASRISGTGVEKLFF.

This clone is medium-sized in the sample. The CDR3 spells CASSSTEAFF. For the CDR3, the DNA is TGTGCCAGCAGCTCTACGGAAGCTTTCTTT. The chain employs TRBV6-6 and TRBJ1-1; D unclear. V was trimmed by 6 bases and J by 8 bases, leaving 7 bases between them. Germline CDR1 MNHNY, CDR2 SVGAGI (reference sequence). This CDR3 has 10 residues.

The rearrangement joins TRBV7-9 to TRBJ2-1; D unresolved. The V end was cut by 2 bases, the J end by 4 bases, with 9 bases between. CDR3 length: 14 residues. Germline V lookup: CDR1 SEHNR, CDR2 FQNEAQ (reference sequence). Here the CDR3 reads CASSLFVFYNEQFF. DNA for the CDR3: TGTGCCAGCAGCTTATTCGTCTTTTACAATGAGCAGTTCTTC.

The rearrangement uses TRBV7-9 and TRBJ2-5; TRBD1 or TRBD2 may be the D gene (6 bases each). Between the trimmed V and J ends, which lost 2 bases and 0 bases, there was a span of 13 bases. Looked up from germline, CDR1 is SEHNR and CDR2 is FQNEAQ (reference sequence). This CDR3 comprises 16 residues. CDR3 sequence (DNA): TGTGCCAGCAGCTTAACCGGGGGCCCGTACCAAGAGACCCAGTACTTC. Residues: CASSLTGGPYQETQYF.

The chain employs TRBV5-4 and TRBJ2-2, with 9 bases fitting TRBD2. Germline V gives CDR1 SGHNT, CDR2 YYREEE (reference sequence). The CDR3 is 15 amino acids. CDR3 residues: CATKPKRGVSGELFF. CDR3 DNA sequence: TGTGCTACTAAGCCCAAGCGGGGGGTTTCCGGGGAGCTGTTTTTT.

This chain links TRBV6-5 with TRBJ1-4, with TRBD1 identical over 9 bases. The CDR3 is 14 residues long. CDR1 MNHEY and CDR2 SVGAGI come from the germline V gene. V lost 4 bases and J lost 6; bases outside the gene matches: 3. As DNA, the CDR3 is TGTGCCAGCAGTTCGACAGGGGGGTATGAAAAACTGTTTTTT. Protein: CASSSTGGYEKLFF.

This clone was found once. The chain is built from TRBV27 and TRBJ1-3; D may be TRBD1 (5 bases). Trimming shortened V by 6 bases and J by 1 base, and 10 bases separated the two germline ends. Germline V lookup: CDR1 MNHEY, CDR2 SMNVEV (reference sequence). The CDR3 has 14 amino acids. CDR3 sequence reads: CASRHQGSGNTIYF. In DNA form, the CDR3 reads TGTGCCAGCAGGCACCAGGGATCTGGAAACACCATATATTTT.

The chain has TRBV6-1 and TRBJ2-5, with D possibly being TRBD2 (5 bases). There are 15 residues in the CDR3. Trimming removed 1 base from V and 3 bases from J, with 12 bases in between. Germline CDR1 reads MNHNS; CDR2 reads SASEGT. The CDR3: CASSEGGGVEETQYF. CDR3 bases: TGTGCCAGCAGTGAAGGTGGAGGAGTTGAAGAGACCCAGTACTTC.

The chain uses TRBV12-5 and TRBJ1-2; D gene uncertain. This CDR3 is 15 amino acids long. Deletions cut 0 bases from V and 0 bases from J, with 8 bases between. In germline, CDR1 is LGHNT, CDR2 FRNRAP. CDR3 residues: CASGLVLRTNYGYTF. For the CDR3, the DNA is TGTGCTAGTGGTTTGGTACTGCGGACTAACTATGGCTACACCTTC.

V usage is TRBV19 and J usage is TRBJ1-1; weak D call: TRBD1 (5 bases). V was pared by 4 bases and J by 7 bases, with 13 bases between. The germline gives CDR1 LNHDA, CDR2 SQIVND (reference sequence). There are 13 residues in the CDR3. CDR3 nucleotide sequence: TGTGCCAGTAGTAACCAGGACGGGGGTGAAGCTTTCTTT. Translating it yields CASSNQDGGEAFF.

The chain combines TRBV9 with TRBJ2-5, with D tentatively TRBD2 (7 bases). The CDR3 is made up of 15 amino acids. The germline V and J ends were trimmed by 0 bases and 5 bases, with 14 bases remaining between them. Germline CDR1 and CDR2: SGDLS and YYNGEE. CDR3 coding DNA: TGTGCCAGCAGCGTAGAGGGGGGGCTAGGGGAGACCCAGTACTTC. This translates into CASSVEGGLGETQYF.

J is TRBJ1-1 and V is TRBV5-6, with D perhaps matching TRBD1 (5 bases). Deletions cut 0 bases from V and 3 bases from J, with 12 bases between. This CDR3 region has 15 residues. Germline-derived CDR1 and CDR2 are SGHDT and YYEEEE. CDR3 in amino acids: CASSLVSGGHTEAFF. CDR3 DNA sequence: TGTGCCAGCAGCTTGGTGTCCGGGGGTCACACTGAAGCTTTCTTT.

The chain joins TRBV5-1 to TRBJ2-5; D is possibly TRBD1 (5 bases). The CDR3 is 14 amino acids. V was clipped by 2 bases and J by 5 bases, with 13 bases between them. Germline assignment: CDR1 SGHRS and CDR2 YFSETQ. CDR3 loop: CASSFSGFGETQYF. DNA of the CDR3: TGCGCCAGCAGCTTCTCAGGGTTCGGGGAGACCCAGTACTTC.

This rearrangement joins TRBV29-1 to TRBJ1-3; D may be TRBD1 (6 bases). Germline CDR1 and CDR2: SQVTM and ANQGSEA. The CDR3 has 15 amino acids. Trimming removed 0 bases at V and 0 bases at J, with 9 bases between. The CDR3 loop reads CSVEDWGLSGNTIYF. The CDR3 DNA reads TGCAGCGTTGAAGATTGGGGGCTCTCTGGAAACACCATATATTTT.

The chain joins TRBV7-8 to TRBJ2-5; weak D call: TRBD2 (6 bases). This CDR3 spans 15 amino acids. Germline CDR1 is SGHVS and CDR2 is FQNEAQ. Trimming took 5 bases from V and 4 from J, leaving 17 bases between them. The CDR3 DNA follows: TGTGCCAGCAGCCCCCAGAGGGGAGGTCGAGAGACCCAGTACTTC. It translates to CASSPQRGGRETQYF.

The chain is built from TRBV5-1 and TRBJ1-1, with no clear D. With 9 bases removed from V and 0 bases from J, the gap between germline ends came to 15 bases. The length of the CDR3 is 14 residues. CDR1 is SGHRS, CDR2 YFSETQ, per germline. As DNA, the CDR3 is TGCGCCACCCGCACGGCCGGCATGAACACTGAAGCTTTCTTT. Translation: CATRTAGMNTEAFF.

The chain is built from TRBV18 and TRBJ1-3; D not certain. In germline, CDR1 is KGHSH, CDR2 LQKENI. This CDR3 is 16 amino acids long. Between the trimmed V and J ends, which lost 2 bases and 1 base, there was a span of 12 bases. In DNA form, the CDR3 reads TGTGCCAGCTCACCATCGATAAGTTATTCTGGAAACACCATATATTTT. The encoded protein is CASSPSISYSGNTIYF.

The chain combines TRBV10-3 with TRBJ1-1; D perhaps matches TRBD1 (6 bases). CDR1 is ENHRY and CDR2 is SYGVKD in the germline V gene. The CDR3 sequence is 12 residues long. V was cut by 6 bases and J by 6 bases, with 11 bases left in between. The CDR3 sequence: CAIRQEGAEAFF. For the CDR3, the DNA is TGTGCCATCAGACAAGAGGGGGCTGAAGCTTTCTTT.